The entry that follows covers one T cell receptor (beta chain) sequence. Its antigen is unidentified. The study sampled blood at baseline, cycle 4 day 1, and cycle 7 day 1. This CDR3 spans 13 amino acids. V shed 9 bases and J shed 1 base, with 9 bases lying between them. CDR1 is SGHDN, CDR2 FVKESK, per germline. This sample stems from a study of OX40 agonist ivuxolimab in advanced cancers. Study outcomes and limitations: The antigen specificity of the peripheral T cells (those that were expanded) was not determined.

Method: immunoSEQ multiplex PCR; TCRdb's copy keeps in-frame clones and lacks some. The sample has more than 40,000 clones, about nine tenths seen once; the top ten hold 1.1%. This specimen was CD4+ or CD8+ T cells sorted from blood, taken in a trial of the OX40 agonist ivuxolimab. This TCR came from an adult with an advanced solid tumor such as melanoma, head and neck, liver or kidney cancer. The chain uses TRBV14 and TRBJ2-2; D assignment may be TRBD1 or TRBD2 (6 bases each). CDR3 sequence (DNA): TGTGCCAGTCGGGGGCTGAACACCGGGGAGCTGTTTTTT. This codes for CASRGLNTGELFF.